Described below is a single T cell receptor (beta chain) sequence and its context. Its antigen is unknown. The data were obtained in a study of a mutant IDH1 vaccine in newly diagnosed glioma. Specified time point: week 47, end of study. In every dose of vaccine, 300 ug of mutant IDH1 20-mer peptide was given alongside topical imiquimod. Sequencing used immunoSEQ multiplex PCR; TCRdb keeps in-frame clones, though not all of them. The sample lists 58,000 or so clones; around 83% were seen once. The CDR3 contains 14 residues. Per germline, CDR1 SGHRS and CDR2 YFSETQ. Trimming removed 3 bases from V and 3 bases from J; junction bases left unmatched: 3.

This specimen was PBMCs, taken from a glioma patient whose treatment included an IDH1 peptide vaccine. The source of this sequence is a woman between 50 and 59 years old with glioma. V usage is TRBV5-1 and J usage is TRBJ2-7; 10 bases are a match to TRBD1. The CDR3 spells CASSWGDRGYEQYF. The CDR3 nucleotides read TGCGCCAGCAGCTGGGGGGACAGGGGCTACGAGCAGTACTTC.